These 31 T cell receptor beta chains were sequenced from one sample in a study of shared clonotypes between healthy human individuals. Profiling relied on immunoSEQ multiplex PCR, and the TCRdb table lists in-frame clones only, not all of them. The sample comprises about 500,000 clones, about 74% of which are singletons, and around 12% rests with the top ten. Sequences were obtained from PBMCs. Receptor source: a woman in her thirties or forties in good health. Some clones in this sample may be carry-over from other donors' samples.

This chain connects TRBV29-1 to TRBJ2-1; 8 nucleotides match TRBD2. The V gene's germline CDR1 is SQVTM and CDR2 ANQGSEA. The CDR3 has 13 amino acids. The J segment lost 6 bases and the V segment lost 7 bases, leaving 8 bases of the junction unmatched. In nucleotides, the CDR3 is TGCAGCGCGAGCGGGAGTATCGGCAATGAGCAGTTCTTC. Its protein product is CSASGSIGNEQFF.

The rearrangement uses TRBV7-8 and TRBJ1-6; maybe TRBD1 (5 bases). Germline CDR1 reads SGHVS; CDR2 reads FQNEAQ. CDR3 length: 16 amino acids. V was trimmed by 6 bases and J by 1 base, leaving 13 bases between them. DNA for the CDR3: TGTGCCAGCAGGGGACCCGAGGGGTCCTATAATTCACCCCTCCACTTT. This translates into CASRGPEGSYNSPLHF.

V usage is TRBV5-6 and J usage is TRBJ1-1; 9 nucleotides align to TRBD1. The CDR3 is made up of 16 amino acids. V lost 0 bases, J lost 11 bases, and 14 bases stayed unmatched. Germline V gene lookup returns CDR1 SGHDT and CDR2 YYEEEE. The CDR3: CASSLGPGQGPSGAFF. DNA of the CDR3: TGTGCCAGCAGCTTGGGGCCGGGACAGGGTCCCAGTGGGGCTTTCTTT.

CDR3 amino acids: CASSDTREELFF. The CDR3 nucleotides are TGTGCCAGCAGTGACACACGGGAGGAGCTGTTTTTT. The gene calls are TRBV6-5 and TRBJ2-2; tentatively, D is TRBD2 (5 bases). V was shortened by 5 bases and J by 10 bases, with 11 bases between the two germline ends. This CDR3 has 12 amino acids. Germline V CDR1 and CDR2: MNHEY, SVGAGI.

The chain carries TRBV15 and TRBJ1-4; D unresolved. The germline gives CDR1 LNHNV, CDR2 YYDKDF (reference sequence). The CDR3 sequence is 14 residues long. The germline V and J ends were trimmed by 1 base and 4 bases, with 7 bases remaining between them. CDR3 amino acids: CATSRALINEKLFF. CDR3 in DNA: TGTGCCACCAGCAGAGCGCTGATTAATGAAAAACTGTTTTTT.

J is TRBJ2-1 and V is TRBV27; no clear D. The CDR3 extends over 12 amino acids. The germline V and J ends were trimmed by 6 bases and 6 bases, with 9 bases remaining between them. The germline V gene has CDR1 MNHEY and CDR2 SMNVEV (reference sequence). CDR3 region: CASSYSVNEQFF. DNA of the CDR3: TGTGCCAGCAGCTACTCCGTCAATGAGCAGTTCTTC.

The rearrangement links TRBV5-1 to TRBJ2-2, with D maybe TRBD2 (6 bases). The CDR3 extends over 15 amino acids. From germline, CDR1 is SGHRS and CDR2 YFSETQ. V was pared by 7 bases and J by 4 bases, with 17 bases between. DNA for the CDR3: TGCGCCAGCTACGCCCCGGGAGTAGGCACCGGGGAGCTGTTTTTT. It yields the protein CASYAPGVGTGELFF.

This clone appeared a single time. This chain connects TRBV28 to TRBJ2-5; 16 bases map to TRBD2. This CDR3 has 17 amino acids. The germline V gene encodes CDR1 MDHEN and CDR2 SYDVKM. V lost 6 bases to trimming and J lost 5 bases; unmatched junction nucleotides: 9. In nucleotides, the CDR3 is TGTGCCAGCAGAGAGGGACTAGCGGGAGGGTGGGGGGAGACCCAGTACTTC. Its protein product is CASREGLAGGWGETQYF.

This clone turned up a few times. The rearrangement links TRBV7-2 to TRBJ2-7; no clear D gene. The CDR3 spans 11 residues. In germline, CDR1 is SGHTA, CDR2 FQGNSA. Trimming took 3 bases from V and 3 from J, leaving 3 bases between them. The CDR3 here is CASSFFYEQYF. The DNA of the CDR3 is TGTGCCAGCAGCTTTTTCTACGAGCAGTACTTC.

The genes are TRBV4-3 and TRBJ2-1; the D is unclear. V was cut by 4 bases and J by 7 bases, with 20 bases left in between. The germline CDR1 and CDR2 sequences are LGHNA and YSLEER. This CDR3 is 16 amino acids long. The CDR3 here is CASSPHATGEGNEQFF. CDR3 in DNA: TGCGCCAGCAGCCCGCACGCAACGGGTGAAGGGAATGAGCAGTTCTTC.

V gene TRBV29-1 combines with J gene TRBJ1-5, with TRBD1 matching 7 bases. The CDR3 consists of 14 residues. Per the germline V gene, CDR1 is SQVTM and CDR2 is ANQGSEA. V trimming: 6 bases; J trimming: 5 bases; junction bases outside the gene matches: 10. CDR3 coding DNA: TGCAGCGTCGCTACAGGGGCGCGCGATCAGCCCCAGCATTTT. It translates to CSVATGARDQPQHF.

About this clone: The germline gene is not matched at one end of the junction; a read error may be the cause. The chain couples TRBV2 to TRBJ2-5; D is perhaps TRBD1 or TRBD2 (5 bases each). From germline, CDR1 is SNHLY and CDR2 FYNNEI. CDR3 length equals 13 residues. CDR3 sequence reads: CARRESGQETQYF. The CDR3 DNA is TGTGCCCGCAGGGAGAGCGGACAAGAGACCCAGTACTTC.

About this clone itself: The sample contains more than one DNA sequence encoding this CDR3. CDR3 DNA sequence: TGTGCCAGTAGTATGGGCAGGGACACTGAAGCTTTCTTT. Translation gives CASSMGRDTEAFF. This chain connects TRBV19 to TRBJ1-1; D might be TRBD1 (5 bases). With 3 bases removed from V and 3 bases from J, the gap between germline ends came to 8 bases. Germline CDR1 and CDR2: LNHDA and SQIVND (reference sequence). This CDR3 is 13 amino acids long.

The table lists this clone with a few counts. The chain joins TRBV6-6 to TRBJ2-7; 8 bases are a match to TRBD1. J gave up 6 bases and V 8 bases, and 3 bases lay outside the gene matches. In germline, CDR1 is MNHNY, CDR2 SVGAGI (reference sequence). The CDR3 totals 11 residues. The CDR3 nucleotides are TGTGCCAGCGGACAGGGAATCGAGCAGTACTTC. This gives the protein CASGQGIEQYF.

The chain uses TRBV28 and TRBJ2-2; 13 bases agree with TRBD2. Unmatched junction bases numbered 7, after V lost 5 bases and J lost 1 base. This CDR3 has 18 amino acids. Germline loops: CDR1 MDHEN, CDR2 SYDVKM. In DNA form, the CDR3 reads TGTGCCAGCAGTGAATCGGGACTAGCGGGGAGGAACACCGGGGAGCTGTTTTTT. This sequence encodes CASSESGLAGRNTGELFF.

The chain links TRBV18 to TRBJ1-2, with D perhaps TRBD1 (5 bases). Trimming shortened V by 6 bases and J by 7 bases, and 9 bases separated the two germline ends. The CDR3 covers 11 residues. CDR1 is KGHSH, CDR2 LQKENI, per germline. DNA of the CDR3: TGTGCCAGCTCCGGGGGGGTTGGCTACACCTTC. Protein product: CASSGGVGYTF.

V usage is TRBV11-3 and J usage is TRBJ2-1; no reliable D call. V lost 2 bases and J 5 bases, leaving 7 bases between the germline ends. CDR3 length: 13 residues. CDR1 SGHNT and CDR2 YENEEA come from the germline V gene. In DNA, the CDR3 is TGTGCCAGCAGCTTAAACCGGAACAATGAGCAGTTCTTC. Its protein is CASSLNRNNEQFF.

This clone has a single count. One base separates it from a far larger clone, so it is likely a read error. The same CDR3 arises from other DNA sequences in this sample as well. The chain recombines TRBV4-3 with TRBJ2-7; the D gene is possibly TRBD2 (5 bases). Trimming stripped 0 bases from V and 6 bases from J, with 18 bases between. The length of the CDR3 is 16 residues. Per the germline V gene, CDR1 is LGHNA and CDR2 is YSLEER. The CDR3 reads CASSQDYSSPTLEQYF. The CDR3 DNA follows: TGCGCCAGCAGCCAAGACTATTCTAGCCCTACACTCGAGCAGTACTTC.

About this clone itself: It differs at one base from a far larger clone, so likely a read error. The same CDR3 can be traced to other DNA sequences in this sample. V is TRBV20-1 and J is TRBJ2-7; no reliable D call. V dropped 5 bases and J dropped 6 bases, with 11 bases sitting between them. This CDR3 spans 11 amino acids. Germline V gives CDR1 DFQATT, CDR2 SNEGSKA (reference sequence). The CDR3 protein is CSAGGPLEQYF. The CDR3 DNA reads TGCAGTGCTGGTGGCCCCCTCGAGCAGTACTTC.

The chain has TRBV5-1 and TRBJ1-1, with TRBD1 as a possible D gene (6 bases). Germline-derived CDR1 and CDR2 are SGHRS and YFSETQ. The CDR3 consists of 13 residues. The V end was cut by 4 bases, the J end by 4 bases, with 11 bases between. In DNA, the CDR3 is TGCGCCAGCAGCAAGGGGGAAGGCACTGAAGCTTTCTTT. Its protein is CASSKGEGTEAFF.

The chain joins TRBV18 to TRBJ1-4, with a weak D call TRBD1 (5 bases). V lost 3 bases, J lost 13 bases, and 12 bases lay in between. Germline CDR1 is KGHSH and CDR2 is LQKENI. The CDR3 extends over 12 amino acids. The CDR3: CASSPSGDRLFF. CDR3 sequence (DNA): TGTGCCAGCTCACCGTCCGGGGACCGACTGTTTTTT.

This clone was observed a single time. This may stem from a read error, because a much larger clone lies one nucleotide away. The CDR3 nucleotides read TGCGTCAGCAGCCGTCTCCCGACGGCCCAAGAGACCCAGTACTTC. Its protein is CVSSRLPTAQETQYF. The chain uses TRBV4-1 and TRBJ2-5; D gene unclear. Germline CDR1 and CDR2: MGHRA and YSYEKL. The CDR3 covers 15 residues.

The count of this clone is one. The CDR3 DNA sequence: TGTGCCAGCCTTACCAGGGCTAGCGGGAGGGCCGGGCCAGGGACCCAGTACTTC. It encodes CASLTRASGRAGPGTQYF. V and J are TRBV2 and TRBJ2-5; 12 bases align to TRBD2. J lost 7 bases, V lost 8 bases, and 20 bases had no gene match. This CDR3 has 18 residues. Germline V gene lookup returns CDR1 SNHLY and CDR2 FYNNEI.

CDR3 loop: CASSPIAGPYEQYF. CDR3 DNA sequence: TGCGCCAGCAGCCCCATAGCGGGCCCCTACGAGCAGTACTTC. The chain combines TRBV5-1 with TRBJ2-7, with TRBD2 identical over 7 bases. Germline CDR1 reads SGHRS; CDR2 reads YFSETQ. V lost 4 bases to trimming and J lost 2 bases; unmatched junction nucleotides: 6. The CDR3 totals 14 residues.

This chain joins TRBV30 and TRBJ1-4, with 9 bases aligning to TRBD1. Germline V gene lookup returns CDR1 GTSNPN and CDR2 SVGIG (reference sequence). J was trimmed by 4 bases and V by 4 bases; bases with no gene match: 4. The CDR3 sequence is 14 residues long. CDR3 bases: TGTGCCTGGAATAAGGGACAGGGTAATGAAAAACTGTTTTTT. Amino acid sequence: CAWNKGQGNEKLFF.

DNA for the CDR3: TGTGCCAGCTCACCCGGGACAGAGAGGACTAGCTACGATACGCAGTATTTT. The encoded protein is CASSPGTERTSYDTQYF. This rearrangement joins TRBV18 to TRBJ2-3; tentatively, D is TRBD2 (8 bases). Trimming left V 3 bases short and J 6 bases short, with 22 bases between. There are 17 residues in the CDR3. The germline V gene has CDR1 KGHSH and CDR2 LQKENI. Variable domain in full (rest from reference TRBV18 and TRBJ2-3): NAGVMQNPRHLVRRRGQEARLRCSPMKGHSHVYWYRQLPEEGLKFMVYLQKENIIDESGMPKERFSAEFPKEGPSILRIQQVVRGDSAAYFCASSPGTERTSYDTQYFGPGTRLTVL.

The chain recombines TRBV20-1 with TRBJ2-3; D ambiguous. Germline V CDR1 and CDR2: DFQATT, SNEGSKA (reference sequence). This CDR3 has 11 residues. Trimming shortened V by 3 bases and J by 3 bases, and 4 bases separated the two germline ends. The CDR3 loop is CSARWTDTQYF. CDR3 DNA: TGCAGTGCTAGGTGGACAGATACGCAGTATTTT.

This clone occurred many times. The rearrangement uses TRBV9 and TRBJ2-6; D call uncertain. CDR3 size: 16 residues. V lost 0 bases and J lost 0, with 7 bases in between. Germline lookup yields CDR1 SGDLS and CDR2 YYNGEE. The CDR3 sequence: CASSVGVNSGANVLTF. In DNA form, the CDR3 reads TGTGCCAGCAGCGTAGGAGTCAACTCTGGGGCCAACGTCCTGACTTTC.

The chain joins TRBV9 to TRBJ2-1, with no clear D. V gave up 0 bases and J gave up 8 bases, with 12 bases separating them. This CDR3 has 14 amino acids. Germline V lookup: CDR1 SGDLS, CDR2 YYNGEE. Here the CDR3 reads CASSVVGLADEQFF. The CDR3, as DNA: TGTGCCAGCAGCGTAGTAGGGCTCGCCGATGAGCAGTTCTTC.

This chain links TRBV15 with TRBJ2-7; 9 positions match TRBD1. This CDR3 contains 15 residues. Germline trimming cut 3 bases from V and 4 bases from J; bases unmatched to any gene: 7. CDR1 LNHNV and CDR2 YYDKDF come from the germline V gene (reference sequence). The CDR3 coding sequence is TGTGCCACCAGCAGGGGGACAGGGTCTGTGTACGAGCAGTACTTC. Protein sequence: CATSRGTGSVYEQYF.

V and J are TRBV28 and TRBJ2-5, with D possibly matching TRBD1 (6 bases). The J call is in doubt because the DNA end fits TRBJ2-7 better. CDR1 is MDHEN, CDR2 SYDVKM, per germline. The CDR3 totals 14 residues. CDR3 protein: CASSLGGLTYEQYF. The CDR3 DNA is TGTGCCAGCAGTTTAGGGGGCCTGACCTACGAGCAGTACTTC.